Below, 28 T cell receptor beta chains from the same sample are listed, as sequenced in a study of blood T cell repertoires in COVID-19. The assay was immunoSEQ multiplex PCR, and TCRdb's table has in-frame clones only and misses some. The data show 200,000 to 250,000 clones, with approximately 86% seen just once and 3% to 4.5% held by the top ten. The sample comprised peripheral blood. The origin of the receptors is a woman of 80 years or more with acute or convalescent COVID-19.

This chain links TRBV7-8 with TRBJ2-7, with 7 bases that match TRBD2. The V gene end was trimmed by 3 bases and the J gene end by 0 bases; junction bases not matched to a gene: 14. The CDR3 is 18 residues long. Germline V gene sequence: CDR1 SGHVS, CDR2 FQNEAQ. CDR3 region: CASSFHVVSGAFSYEQYF. CDR3 DNA sequence: TGTGCCAGCAGCTTCCATGTGGTCAGCGGGGCTTTCTCCTACGAGCAGTACTTC.

The rearrangement links TRBV11-2 to TRBJ2-3; D gene unclear. From germline, CDR1 is SGHAT and CDR2 FQNNGV. The CDR3 sequence is 17 residues long. Trimming pared 4 bases from V and 3 bases from J, leaving 20 bases between. The CDR3 is CASSSYLQAPNTDTQYF. In nucleotides, the CDR3 is TGTGCCAGCAGCTCCTATCTTCAGGCTCCTAATACAGATACGCAGTATTTT.

The rearrangement links TRBV18 to TRBJ2-5; D is unresolved. V dropped 3 bases and J dropped 5 bases, with 10 bases sitting between them. There are 13 residues in the CDR3. Germline CDR1 and CDR2: KGHSH and LQKENI. The CDR3 spells CASSPRVGETQYF. DNA of the CDR3: TGTGCCAGCTCACCTCGGGTTGGGGAGACCCAGTACTTC.

The gene calls are TRBV11-2 and TRBJ2-5; TRBD1 matches at 10 bases. Germline V gene data show CDR1 as SGHAT and CDR2 as FQNNGV. The CDR3 is 16 amino acids. The J segment lost 6 bases and the V segment lost 5 bases, leaving 12 bases of the junction unmatched. The CDR3 region is CASSAPRQGAEKTQYF. The DNA for the CDR3 is TGTGCCAGCAGCGCCCCCCGACAGGGGGCGGAAAAGACCCAGTACTTC.

This chain links TRBV18 with TRBJ1-5; TRBD1 is a possible D gene (6 bases). CDR1 and CDR2 (germline): KGHSH, LQKENI. The CDR3 has 16 residues. Trimming shortened V by 2 bases and J by 2 bases, and 13 bases separated the two germline ends. CDR3 nucleotides: TGTGCCAGCTCACCATCACTACAGGGCGGCAATCAGCCCCAGCATTTT. Translated, it gives CASSPSLQGGNQPQHF.

This clone was detected many times. The chain uses TRBV4-3 and TRBJ1-2, with 8 bases aligning to TRBD1. The CDR3 is 14 residues long. V gave up 3 bases and J gave up 4 bases; unmatched junction bases: 4. Germline V lookup: CDR1 LGHNA, CDR2 YSLEER. The DNA of the CDR3 is TGCGCCAGCAGCCATAGGACAGGGTCCTATGGCTACACCTTC. Its translation is CASSHRTGSYGYTF.

This CDR3 is CASSRGGQGSHRGNTIYF. DNA of the CDR3: TGTGCCAGCAGCCGAGGGGGACAGGGTTCTCACAGGGGAAACACCATATATTTT. The chain joins TRBV7-6 to TRBJ1-3; 9 positions match TRBD1. Germline V gives CDR1 SGHVS, CDR2 FNYEAQ. J lost 4 bases, V lost 5 bases, and 15 bases had no gene match. The CDR3 spans 18 residues. Full variable domain (rest looked up from reference TRBV7-6 and TRBJ1-3): GAGVSQSPRYKVTKRGQDVALRCDPISGHVSLYWYRQALGQGPEFLTYFNYEAQQDKSGLPNDRFSAERPEGSISTLTIQRTEQRDSAMYRCASSRGGQGSHRGNTIYFGEGSWLTVV.

This clone was counted a single time. V and J are TRBV5-1 and TRBJ1-1; D is perhaps TRBD1 (5 bases). The CDR3 is 13 residues long. Germline CDR1 and CDR2: SGHRS and YFSETQ. V was clipped by 3 bases and J by 1 base, with 7 bases between them. The CDR3: CASSSGQNTEAFF. The CDR3 nucleotides are TGCGCCAGCAGCTCCGGACAGAACACTGAAGCTTTCTTT.

This rearrangement joins TRBV7-2 to TRBJ2-7; TRBD2 agrees at 9 bases. CDR1 SGHTA and CDR2 FQGNSA come from the germline V gene. The CDR3 has 15 residues. Germline trimming cut 5 bases from V and 4 bases from J; bases unmatched to any gene: 9. The CDR3 loop reads CASSLEELAGYEQYF. CDR3 in DNA: TGTGCCAGCAGCCTAGAGGAGCTAGCGGGGTACGAGCAGTACTTC.

This clone was seen a handful of times. This chain connects TRBV2 to TRBJ2-5, with a tentative D call TRBD1 (5 bases). The germline V gene has CDR1 SNHLY and CDR2 FYNNEI. The V gene lost 6 bases and the J gene lost 4 bases, with 6 bases spanning the gap. CDR3 length: 11 residues. The CDR3 protein is CASRGPETQYF. The DNA for the CDR3 is TGTGCCAGCAGGGGGCCAGAGACCCAGTACTTC.

The chain uses TRBV7-9 and TRBJ2-1; 7 nucleotides align to TRBD1. Germline loops: CDR1 SEHNR, CDR2 FQNEAQ (reference sequence). Losses at the gene ends were 3 bases for V and 8 bases for J; bases not matched to a gene: 10. This CDR3 region has 15 residues. The CDR3 region has the DNA TGTGCCAGCAGCTTCGGCCTCGAAGGGGGCGATGAGCAGTTCTTC. Amino acids: CASSFGLEGGDEQFF.

The chain recombines TRBV24-1 with TRBJ2-3; 7 bases fit TRBD2. Germline CDR1 is KGHDR and CDR2 is SFDVKD. The trim removed 3 bases at V and 1 base at J, leaving 6 bases unmatched. The CDR3 totals 16 residues. The CDR3 sequence: CATSDTPSGGTDTQYF. The CDR3 nucleotides are TGTGCCACCAGTGATACCCCTAGCGGAGGCACAGATACGCAGTATTTT.

The chain has TRBV6-5 and TRBJ1-1; TRBD1 might be the D (6 bases). There are 15 residues in the CDR3. Germline CDR1 MNHEY, CDR2 SVGAGI. V dropped 2 bases and J dropped 5 bases, with 15 bases sitting between them. For the CDR3, the DNA is TGTGCCAGCAGTTACGCGTCGGGGGGCGGAACTGAAGCTTTCTTT. This encodes CASSYASGGGTEAFF.

This chain joins TRBV19 and TRBJ2-7; TRBD2 might be the D (5 bases). Germline V gives CDR1 LNHDA, CDR2 SQIVND (reference sequence). The CDR3 totals 15 residues. Trimming stripped 1 base from V and 2 bases from J, with 12 bases between. The CDR3 nucleotides read TGTGCCAGTAGTATAGGGAGCGTGGGAGCCTACGAGCAGTACTTC. Protein sequence: CASSIGSVGAYEQYF.

This clone occurred a few times. The chain links TRBV7-9 to TRBJ2-1; D is uncertain. Per the germline V gene, CDR1 is SEHNR and CDR2 is FQNEAQ (reference sequence). V lost 3 bases, J lost 6 bases, and 12 bases lay in between. The CDR3 length is 14 residues. The CDR3 sequence: CASSFRFNSNEQFF. CDR3 sequence (DNA): TGTGCCAGCAGCTTTCGGTTTAACAGCAATGAGCAGTTCTTC.

The chain has TRBV19 and TRBJ1-2, with D unresolved. Germline CDR1 LNHDA, CDR2 SQIVND (reference sequence). The CDR3 is 13 residues long. Between the trimmed V and J ends, which lost 3 bases and 5 bases, there was a span of 10 bases. The CDR3 region is CASSMGLFYGYTF. The CDR3 DNA sequence: TGTGCCAGTAGTATGGGCCTTTTTTATGGCTACACCTTC.

The gene calls are TRBV28 and TRBJ1-2; D uncertain. Trimming stripped 7 bases from V and 3 bases from J, with 9 bases between. The CDR3 is made up of 12 amino acids. CDR1 is MDHEN, CDR2 SYDVKM, per germline. CDR3 in DNA: TGTGCCAGCATTGCGGGCGACTATGGCTACACCTTC. The encoded protein is CASIAGDYGYTF.

The chain uses TRBV27 and TRBJ2-2; D might be TRBD1 (6 bases). V was cut by 5 bases and J by 0 bases, with 13 bases left in between. The CDR3 is 16 residues long. Per the germline V gene, CDR1 is MNHEY and CDR2 is SMNVEV (reference sequence). The CDR3 protein is CASSAQGIPNTGELFF. The DNA for the CDR3 is TGTGCCAGCAGTGCCCAGGGGATCCCGAACACCGGGGAGCTGTTTTTT.

The chain combines TRBV5-1 with TRBJ2-3, with a possible D match to TRBD2 (7 bases). This CDR3 is built from 15 residues. CDR1 and CDR2 from the germline V gene are SGHRS and YFSETQ. V was clipped by 4 bases and J by 4 bases, with 16 bases between them. CDR3 coding DNA: TGCGCCAGCAGCCGGGGGGACGGGGGCGCAGATACGCAGTATTTT. This codes for CASSRGDGGADTQYF.

The gene calls are TRBV6-1 and TRBJ1-2, with 11 bases fitting TRBD1. V shed 4 bases, J shed 4 bases, and the junction held 8 bases outside the gene matches. Germline V gene lookup returns CDR1 MNHNS and CDR2 SASEGT. This CDR3 contains 16 residues. The CDR3 DNA reads as TGTGCCAGCAGTGGCGGACAGGGGGCGCCTGGCTATGGCTACACCTTC. Protein sequence: CASSGGQGAPGYGYTF.

V usage is TRBV24-1 and J usage is TRBJ2-3, with no clear D. Trimming removed 12 bases at V and 2 bases at J, with 17 bases between. This CDR3 has 14 amino acids. Germline V gene data show CDR1 as KGHDR and CDR2 as SFDVKD. As DNA, the CDR3 is TGTGCCGCCCAGGCTGCACATTCCACAGATACGCAGTATTTT. Protein: CAAQAAHSTDTQYF.

V is TRBV7-3 and J is TRBJ1-2, with D perhaps matching TRBD1 (6 bases). Trimming pared 6 bases from V and 5 bases from J, leaving 13 bases between. The CDR3 runs 13 residues. The germline CDR1 and CDR2 sequences are SGHTA and FQGTGA. CDR3 sequence reads: CASRQGLGYGYTF. The CDR3 DNA is TGTGCCAGCAGACAGGGTCTCGGTTATGGCTACACCTTC.

The chain employs TRBV7-2 and TRBJ1-1; D ambiguous. The CDR3 sequence is 13 residues long. Germline V gene sequence: CDR1 SGHTA, CDR2 FQGNSA. The V and J ends lost 4 bases and 6 bases respectively, with 12 bases between them. The CDR3 region is CASSSLTGSEAFF. The CDR3, as DNA: TGTGCCAGCAGCTCCCTAACGGGTTCTGAAGCTTTCTTT.

The J gene is TRBJ1-5, the V gene TRBV6-5; D unresolved. The V end was cut by 6 bases, the J end by 5 bases, with 8 bases between. Germline V CDR1 and CDR2: MNHEY, SVGAGI. The CDR3 consists of 12 residues. CDR3: CASRTRDQPQHF. The CDR3 coding sequence is TGTGCCAGCAGAACCCGGGATCAGCCCCAGCATTTT.

This chain connects TRBV3-1 (or the pseudogene TRBV3-2) to TRBJ1-4, with D uncertain. Germline values: CDR1 LGHDT, CDR2 YNNKEL (reference sequence). Trimming stripped 4 bases from V and 8 bases from J, with 20 bases between. CDR3 length: 16 amino acids. The CDR3 sequence: CASSPNPRGNSEKLFF. The CDR3 DNA sequence: TGTGCCAGCAGCCCAAACCCCCGAGGTAATAGCGAAAAACTGTTTTTT.

The rearrangement joins TRBV5-1 to TRBJ1-3; 9 nucleotides align to TRBD1. With V trimmed by 5 bases and J by 2 bases, 8 bases remained unmatched. CDR3 length: 16 residues. From germline, CDR1 is SGHRS and CDR2 YFSETQ. The CDR3 reads CASSLGGQGPGNTIYF. DNA for the CDR3: TGCGCCAGCAGTCTTGGCGGACAGGGGCCTGGAAACACCATATATTTT.

The gene calls are TRBV7-2 and TRBJ2-7, with 8 nucleotides matching TRBD1. The CDR3 consists of 15 residues. After removal of 5 bases from V and 2 bases from J, the junction contained 8 bases not matched to a gene. Germline V gives CDR1 SGHTA, CDR2 FQGNSA. CDR3 sequence (DNA): TGTGCCAGCAGCCCCCTCGGGACAGGTCCCTACGAGCAGTACTTC. Encoded protein: CASSPLGTGPYEQYF. Drawing the rest from reference TRBV7-2 and TRBJ2-7, the complete variable domain is GAGVSQSPSNKVTEKGKDVELRCDPISGHTALYWYRQSLGQGLEFLIYFQGNSAPDKSGLPSDRFSAERTGGSVSTLTIQRTQQEDSAVYLCASSPLGTGPYEQYFGPGTRLTVT.

This clone was recorded only once. The chain couples TRBV12-5 to TRBJ1-4, with D perhaps matching TRBD1 (5 bases). Trimming took 3 bases from V and 8 from J, leaving 28 bases between them. Germline loops: CDR1 LGHNT, CDR2 FRNRAP. The CDR3 is made up of 19 amino acids. The DNA of the CDR3 is TGTGCTAGTGGTTTACAAAGAGGCGGGGACTATAATAGGGGCGAAAAACTGTTTTTT. It yields the protein CASGLQRGGDYNRGEKLFF.